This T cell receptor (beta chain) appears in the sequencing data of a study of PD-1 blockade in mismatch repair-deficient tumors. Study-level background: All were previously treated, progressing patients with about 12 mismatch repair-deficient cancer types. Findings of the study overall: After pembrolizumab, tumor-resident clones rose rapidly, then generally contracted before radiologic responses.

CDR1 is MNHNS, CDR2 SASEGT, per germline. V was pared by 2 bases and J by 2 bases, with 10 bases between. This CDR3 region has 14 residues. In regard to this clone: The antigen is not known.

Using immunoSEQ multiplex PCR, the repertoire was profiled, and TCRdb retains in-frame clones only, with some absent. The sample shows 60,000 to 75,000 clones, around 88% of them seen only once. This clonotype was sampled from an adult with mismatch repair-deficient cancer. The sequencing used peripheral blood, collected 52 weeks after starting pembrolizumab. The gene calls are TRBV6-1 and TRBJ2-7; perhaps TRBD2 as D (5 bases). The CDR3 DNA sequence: TGTGCCAGCAGTGAAAATGTGAGGGCCTACGAGCAGTACTTC. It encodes CASSENVRAYEQYF.